The 3 T cell receptor beta chains below come from one sample, sequenced in a study of T cell repertoires in cytomegalovirus infection. Antigen specificity for these receptors is unknown. Using its own MiXCR run on the reads, TCRdb lists one record per CDR3 protein. The sample has roughly 730,000 distinct CDR3 sequences; around 30% are singletons. Sequenced here: cultured PBMCs, sampled from culture after CMV antigen stimulation. Source of these receptors: a human donor in good health (CMV status not recorded). Some clones in this sample may be carry-over from other donors' samples.

The chain has TRBV12-3 or TRBV12-4 and TRBJ1-1, with a possible D match to TRBD1 (5 bases). The CDR3 is made up of 12 amino acids. The germline V and J ends were trimmed by 3 bases and 10 bases, with 12 bases remaining between them. CDR3 in DNA: TGTGCCAGCAGTTTCGGGGGGACGGCAGCTTTCTTT. As protein: CASSFGGTAAFF.

CDR3 DNA sequence: TGTGCCAGCAGCTTTCTTTATAGTCGGCGGGCAGTTACTGAAGCTTTCTTT. This sequence encodes CASSFLYSRRAVTEAFF. The V gene is TRBV11-1, the J gene TRBJ1-1; D unclear. The CDR3 runs 17 residues. The V end was cut by 3 bases, the J end by 5 bases, with 22 bases between. CDR1 is SGHAT, CDR2 FQDESV, per germline (reference sequence).

This clonotype was seen a handful of times. V usage is TRBV12-3 or TRBV12-4 and J usage is TRBJ2-3; no clear D gene. The CDR3 is 14 residues long. V lost 4 bases to trimming and J lost 2 bases, with 10 bases between them. CDR3 amino acids: CASSSETNTDTQYF. DNA of the CDR3: TGTGCCAGCAGTTCGGAGACAAACACAGATACGCAGTATTTT.